This T cell receptor (beta chain) was sequenced in a study of HIV-infected patients and healthy controls. The repertoire came from unfractionated whole blood and reflected all unsorted peripheral T cells. CDR3 size: 19 residues. Trimming removed 0 bases from V and 0 bases from J, with 15 bases in between. Germline values: CDR1 LGHNA, CDR2 YNFKEQ. Reverse transcription used around 500 ng RNA and constant-region primers for alpha and beta. Separate chain-specific third strand synthesis with multiplexing indices produced the alpha and beta libraries. In TCRdb, the 5' RACE reads were re-called with MiXCR into one record per CDR3 protein. The sample lists fewer than 20,000 distinct CDR3 sequences, around 6.7% occurring once. This clonotype is labeled medium-sized.

Sequenced input: blood. This TCR was sampled from an adult in good health. The genes are TRBV4-2 and TRBJ2-6, with D perhaps matching TRBD1 or TRBD2 (5 bases each). Here the CDR3 DNA reads TGTGCCAGCAGCCAAGATAAAGGGACCACGATCTCTGGGGCCAACGTCCTGACTTTC. This sequence encodes CASSQDKGTTISGANVLTF.